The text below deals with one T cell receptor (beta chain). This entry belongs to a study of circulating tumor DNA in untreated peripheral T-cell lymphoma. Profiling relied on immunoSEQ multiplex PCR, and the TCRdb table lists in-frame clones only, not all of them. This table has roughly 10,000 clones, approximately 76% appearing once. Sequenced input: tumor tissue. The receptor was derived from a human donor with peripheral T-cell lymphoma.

CDR3 in DNA: TGCAGCGTGGCCCGGGGCGACACCGGGGAGCTGTTTTTT. Residues: CSVARGDTGELFF. This chain links TRBV29-1 with TRBJ2-2; the D call may be TRBD1 or TRBD2 (5 bases each). Trimming took 6 bases from V and 3 from J, leaving 11 bases between them. In germline, CDR1 is SQVTM, CDR2 ANQGSEA. The CDR3 length is 13 residues.